The 10 T cell receptor beta chains in this list originate from one sample, sequenced in a study of beta chain features in type 1 diabetes. Notes on the study in general: Type 1 diabetes patients showed a moderate but significant shortening of TCRB CDR3s in all four CD4+ subsets.

The entirety of the isolated RNA underwent reverse transcription, so expressed TCRB transcripts were sequenced. Assay used: immunoSEQ multiplex PCR; TCRdb lists only in-frame clones, some missing. There are hundreds of thousands of clones in the sample; roughly an eighth occur only once, and 0.015% to 0.02% lies in the top ten. No antigens are known for them. The sequencing sample was made of naive CD4+ T cells from blood. These receptors came from a man aged 25-40 years with type 1 diabetes.

This clone showed up just a few times. V is TRBV7-9 and J is TRBJ2-2; D gene ambiguous. Trimming left V 5 bases short and J 6 bases short, with 4 bases between. This CDR3 region has 11 residues. Germline V gives CDR1 SEHNR, CDR2 FQNEAQ (reference sequence). Here the CDR3 DNA reads TGTGCCAGCAGCCAATCCGGGGAGCTGTTTTTT. Amino acid sequence: CASSQSGELFF.

This sequence joins TRBV19 and TRBJ2-1, with 9 bases aligning to TRBD2. This CDR3 is built from 15 residues. CDR1 and CDR2 (germline): LNHDA, SQIVND (reference sequence). J was trimmed by 0 bases and V by 10 bases; bases with no gene match: 7. DNA for the CDR3: TGTGCCACCATAGCGGGAGAAAACTCCTACAATGAGCAGTTCTTC. Protein sequence: CATIAGENSYNEQFF.

This clone was detected a few times. The chain recombines TRBV29-1 with TRBJ2-7, with 8 positions matching TRBD1. Germline trimming cut 7 bases from V and 3 bases from J; bases unmatched to any gene: 11. This CDR3 contains 14 residues. The germline gives CDR1 SQVTM, CDR2 ANQGSEA. In DNA, the CDR3 is TGCAGCGCCCAACTAGGACAGGGTAACTACGAGCAGTACTTC. It translates to CSAQLGQGNYEQYF.

This clone has just a few counts. This same CDR3 is encoded by further DNA sequences in the sample. This sequence joins TRBV2 and TRBJ1-1, with D possibly TRBD1 on 6 matching bases. CDR1 SNHLY and CDR2 FYNNEI come from the germline V gene. The germline V and J ends were trimmed by 5 bases and 1 base, with 8 bases remaining between them. The CDR3 length is 13 residues. The CDR3 region has the DNA TGTGCCAGCAGTCCACAGGGGAACACTGAAGCTTTCTTT. Residues: CASSPQGNTEAFF.

This clone was detected only a few times. The rearrangement joins TRBV2 to TRBJ2-3, with D possibly matching TRBD2 (6 bases). This CDR3 spans 14 amino acids. Germline V gives CDR1 SNHLY, CDR2 FYNNEI. Trimming took 8 bases from V and 2 from J, leaving 14 bases between them. CDR3 sequence (DNA): TGTGCCAGCGACCGGGAGCTTTACACAGATACGCAGTATTTT. This gives the protein CASDRELYTDTQYF.

This chain links TRBV28 with TRBJ2-7; TRBD1 agrees at 7 bases. The trim removed 6 bases at V and 5 bases at J, leaving 10 bases unmatched. The germline V gene has CDR1 MDHEN and CDR2 SYDVKM. The CDR3 totals 14 residues. For the CDR3, the DNA is TGTGCCAGCAGGTCACAGGGGTGGACAGACGAGCAGTACTTC. It yields the protein CASRSQGWTDEQYF.

This chain joins TRBV28 and TRBJ2-7; 10 bases match TRBD1. This CDR3 has 15 residues. Germline assignment: CDR1 MDHEN and CDR2 SYDVKM. V dropped 1 base and J dropped 3; count of bases not matched to a gene: 3. In nucleotides, the CDR3 is TGTGCCAGCAGTTTATCCGGGACAGGGGACTACGAGCAGTACTTC. Translated, it gives CASSLSGTGDYEQYF. The full variable domain, in which reference TRBV28 and TRBJ2-7 provide the parts outside the CDR3, is DVKVTQSSRYLVKRTGEKVFLECVQDMDHENMFWYRQDPGLGLRLIYFSYDVKMKEKGDIPEGYSVSREKKERFSLILESASTNQTSMYLCASSLSGTGDYEQYFGPGTRLTVT.

This chain uses TRBV10-3 with TRBJ2-7; a possible D gene is TRBD1 (6 bases). Trimming left V 0 bases short and J 6 bases short, with 21 bases between. CDR1 ENHRY and CDR2 SYGVKD come from the germline V gene. The CDR3 loop spans 17 amino acids. In DNA form, the CDR3 reads TGTGCCATCAGTGAGTCACCCCCGGACAGCCCGGCGGGCGAGCAGTACTTC. Protein sequence: CAISESPPDSPAGEQYF.

This clone was counted a few times. The chain has TRBV28 and TRBJ2-1; tentatively, D is TRBD2 (5 bases). This CDR3 region has 13 residues. V lost 7 bases, J lost 4 bases, and 11 bases lay in between. Looked up from germline, CDR1 is MDHEN and CDR2 is SYDVKM. The CDR3 region is CASTIAGYNEQFF. CDR3 DNA sequence: TGTGCCAGCACCATTGCGGGTTACAATGAGCAGTTCTTC. Drawing the rest from reference TRBV28 and TRBJ2-1, the complete variable domain is DVKVTQSSRYLVKRTGEKVFLECVQDMDHENMFWYRQDPGLGLRLIYFSYDVKMKEKGDIPEGYSVSREKKERFSLILESASTNQTSMYLCASTIAGYNEQFFGPGTRLTVL.

This rearrangement joins TRBV7-2 to TRBJ2-1; 8 bases map to TRBD2. The CDR3 runs 15 residues. Germline-derived CDR1 and CDR2 are SGHTA and FQGNSA. V was clipped by 3 bases and J by 13 bases; unmatched bases: 14. The CDR3 spells CASSLDSSGTVGQFF. The CDR3 DNA follows: TGTGCCAGCAGCTTGGATAGTAGCGGGACGGTAGGTCAGTTCTTC.